The subject of this entry is one T cell receptor beta chain. Its antigen target is currently unknown. No quality values exist for individual bases; no much larger clone is one base distant. The data are from a study of blood T cell repertoires in COVID-19 (dated by TCRdb to the early 2020s). Background on the whole study: Collaborator samples came from the United States, Italy and Spain and covered acute and convalescent phases of COVID-19. The material from the prospective study consisted of cDNA or gDNA derived from T cells, B-cell-depleted T cells, or PBMCs. The repertoires were released in a freely available public database intended as a resource for research on the immune response to SARS-CoV-2. Samples came from the ongoing ImmuneRACE study (first 160 participants) plus 1,254 subjects from 6 global collaborators. Where HLA class I and class II types were available, the types were taken from metadata supplied by the sample provider, not from assay-based typing. A de-identified subject ID, COVID-19 status, age in years and sex were almost always included in the sample metadata. Subjects who had been exposed to COVID-19, were actively infected with it, or had recovered from it provided the deeply sampled blood TCRbeta repertoires that made up the dataset. Overall study results and their limits: Clinical and demographic metadata were provided uncurated, with the amount varying by source and participant.

TCRbeta CDR3 regions were amplified from genomic DNA by means of the immunoSEQ Assay, a bias-controlled multiplex PCR. The source study handled its data this way. The number of nucleated cells in each sample was estimated by amplification of reference gene primers within the assay. To quantify the absolute abundance of each unique TCRbeta CDR3 rearrangement, sequence reads were collapsed and filtered. For each sample, productive Simpson clonality was calculated as the square root of Simpson's diversity index over productive rearrangements. TCRdb limited this immuneACCESS table to in-frame rearrangements with V and J called. A share of clones is missing; checked studies link under half to unresolved V genes, and the rest is unexplained. The DNA gave D and trimming, while V, J and clone size come from that table. Recorded for this sample are about 100,000 clones; 84% of them occurred a single time. Clones ranked in the top ten supply 8.5% to 10% of the sample.

Collaborating institutions collected whole blood in K2EDTA tubes following their own protocols. For TCRbeta analysis, collaborator samples were shipped as frozen whole blood, as isolated PBMCs, or as DNA extracted from either sample type. Via the germline V gene, CDR1 is MNHNS and CDR2 SASEGT. Reading from cysteine to phenylalanine, the CDR3 counts 21 amino acids. CDR3 DNA is the only sequence kept; it has 63 bases, read in frame from the first base. After removal of 2 bases from V and 0 bases from J, the junction retains 20 bases not matched to a gene. The sequencing sample was made of peripheral blood. Here the chain combines TRBV6-1 and TRBJ2-3; the central 7 bases match TRBD2. The TCR sequence derives from a man aged 40-49 years with active or convalescent COVID-19. DNA sequence: TGTGCCAGCAGTGAAAGGGATTGGGGATTCGCGGGAGCCGATAGCACAGATACGCAGTATTTT. Protein translation: CASSERDWGFAGADSTDTQYF.